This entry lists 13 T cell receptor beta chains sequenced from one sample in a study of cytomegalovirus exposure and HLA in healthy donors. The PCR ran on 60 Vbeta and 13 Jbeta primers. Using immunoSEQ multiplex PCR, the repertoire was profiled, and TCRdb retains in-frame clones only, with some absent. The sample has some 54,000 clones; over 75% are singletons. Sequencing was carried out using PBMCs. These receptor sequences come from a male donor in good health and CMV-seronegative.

The CDR3 is CASSEAWGGATGGYTF. As DNA, the CDR3 is TGTGCCAGCAGTGAAGCCTGGGGGGGCGCGACGGGAGGCTACACCTTC. The chain carries TRBV6-1 and TRBJ1-2; the D gene is possibly TRBD1 (6 bases). Germline lookup yields CDR1 MNHNS and CDR2 SASEGT. The CDR3 sequence is 16 residues long. V was pared by 0 bases and J by 8 bases, with 19 bases between.

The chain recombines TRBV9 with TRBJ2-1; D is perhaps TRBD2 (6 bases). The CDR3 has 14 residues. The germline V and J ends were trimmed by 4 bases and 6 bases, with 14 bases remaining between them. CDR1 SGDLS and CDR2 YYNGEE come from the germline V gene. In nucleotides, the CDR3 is TGTGCCAGCAGCCCAAATAGCGGCGTCAATGAGCAGTTCTTC. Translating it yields CASSPNSGVNEQFF.

The CDR3, as DNA: TGTGCCAGCACCCCCGCCGGGGGGGCGAACACCGGGGAGCTGTTTTTT. Amino acid sequence: CASTPAGGANTGELFF. The chain couples TRBV7-2 to TRBJ2-2, with TRBD2 identical over 8 bases. CDR3 length equals 16 residues. With 7 bases clipped from V and 0 bases from J, the junction kept 7 bases outside the gene matches. The germline V gene encodes CDR1 SGHTA and CDR2 FQGNSA. Drawing the rest from reference TRBV7-2 and TRBJ2-2, the complete variable domain is GAGVSQSPSNKVTEKGKDVELRCDPISGHTALYWYRQSLGQGLEFLIYFQGNSAPDKSGLPSDRFSAERTGGSVSTLTIQRTQQEDSAVYLCASTPAGGANTGELFFGEGSRLTVL.

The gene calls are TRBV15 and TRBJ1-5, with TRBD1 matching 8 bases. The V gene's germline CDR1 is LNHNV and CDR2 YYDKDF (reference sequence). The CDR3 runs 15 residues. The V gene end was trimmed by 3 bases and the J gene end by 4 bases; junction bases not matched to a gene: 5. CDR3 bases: TGTGCCACCAGCAGGGACAGGGCTGGAAATCAGCCCCAGCATTTT. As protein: CATSRDRAGNQPQHF.

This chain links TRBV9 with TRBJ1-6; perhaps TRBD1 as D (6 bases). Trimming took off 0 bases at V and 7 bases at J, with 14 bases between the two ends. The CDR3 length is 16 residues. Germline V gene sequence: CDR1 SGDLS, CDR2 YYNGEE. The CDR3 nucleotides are TGTGCCAGCAGCGTAGACGGCGGGGGGCTAAATTCACCCCTCCACTTT. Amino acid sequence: CASSVDGGGLNSPLHF.

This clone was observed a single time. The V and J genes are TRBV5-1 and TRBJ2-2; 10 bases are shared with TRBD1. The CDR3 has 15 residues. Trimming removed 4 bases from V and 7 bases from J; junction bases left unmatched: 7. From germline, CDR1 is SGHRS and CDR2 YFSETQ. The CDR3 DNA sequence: TGCGCCAGCAGCCCCAGACAGGGGGCAGACGGGGAGCTGTTTTTT. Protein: CASSPRQGADGELFF.

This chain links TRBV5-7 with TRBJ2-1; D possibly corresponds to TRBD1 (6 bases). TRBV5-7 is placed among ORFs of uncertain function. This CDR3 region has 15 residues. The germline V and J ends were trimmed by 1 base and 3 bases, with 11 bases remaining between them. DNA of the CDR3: TGTGCCAGCAGCTTGACACAGGGTTACTACAATGAGCAGTTCTTC. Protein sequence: CASSLTQGYYNEQFF.

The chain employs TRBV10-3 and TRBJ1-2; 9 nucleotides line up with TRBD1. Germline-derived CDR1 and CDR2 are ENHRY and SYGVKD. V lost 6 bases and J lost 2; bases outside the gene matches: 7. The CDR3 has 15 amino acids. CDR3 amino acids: CAISLLGTGNYGYTF. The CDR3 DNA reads TGTGCCATCAGCTTGTTAGGGACAGGGAACTATGGCTACACCTTC.

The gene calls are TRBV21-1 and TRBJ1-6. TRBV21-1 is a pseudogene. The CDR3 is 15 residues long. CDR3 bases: TGTGCCTCAAAAGCCGCGGGGCAGGAGAATTCACCCCTCCACTTT. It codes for CASKAAGQENSPLHF.

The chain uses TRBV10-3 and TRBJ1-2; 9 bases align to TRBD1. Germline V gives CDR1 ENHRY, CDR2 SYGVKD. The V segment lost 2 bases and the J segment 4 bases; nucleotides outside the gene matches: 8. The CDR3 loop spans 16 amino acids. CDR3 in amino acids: CAISEPSQGQGYGYTF. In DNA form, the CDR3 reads TGTGCCATCAGTGAGCCTTCTCAGGGACAGGGCTATGGCTACACCTTC.

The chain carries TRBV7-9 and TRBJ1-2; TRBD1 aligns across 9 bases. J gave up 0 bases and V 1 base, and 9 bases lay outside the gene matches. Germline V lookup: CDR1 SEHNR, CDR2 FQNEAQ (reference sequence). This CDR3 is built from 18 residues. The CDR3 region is CASSLGRDRDGANYGYTF. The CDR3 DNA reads TGTGCCAGCAGCTTAGGTCGGGACAGGGACGGGGCTAACTATGGCTACACCTTC.

CDR3 region: CASTPTGGVGYTF. The CDR3 region has the DNA TGTGCCAGCACTCCGACCGGGGGAGTTGGCTACACCTTC. This chain joins TRBV6-1 and TRBJ1-2; a possible D gene is TRBD1 (5 bases). The CDR3 covers 13 residues. Germline lookup yields CDR1 MNHNS and CDR2 SASEGT. V was pared by 7 bases and J by 7 bases, with 16 bases between.

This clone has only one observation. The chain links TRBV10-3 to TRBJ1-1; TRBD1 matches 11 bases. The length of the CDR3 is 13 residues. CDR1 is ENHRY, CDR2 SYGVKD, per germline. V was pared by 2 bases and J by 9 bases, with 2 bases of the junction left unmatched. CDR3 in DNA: TGTGCCATCAGTGAGGGACAGGGGGCCAAAGCTTTCTTT. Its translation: CAISEGQGAKAFF.